The 11 T cell receptor beta chains listed next were all sequenced from one sample in a study of Graves' ophthalmopathy and Graves' hyperthyroidism. RNA transcripts served as template for amplifying TCR beta CDR3 sequences. HTBI primers were used in a first-round RT-PCR, which preceded a second-round multiplex PCR. TCRdb re-analysed the multiplex PCR reads in MiXCR, keeping a single row per CDR3 protein. Of 200,000 to 250,000 distinct CDR3 sequences listed, around 50% are singletons. Material for sequencing was peripheral blood. The receptors were gathered from an adult man with Graves' ophthalmopathy.

There are a few counts of this clonotype. This chain joins TRBV19 and TRBJ1-1; 10 bases fit TRBD1. Germline CDR1 and CDR2: LNHDA and SQIVND (reference sequence). The junction had 8 bases not matched to a gene; V was cut back by 9 bases and J by 4 bases. This CDR3 has 14 residues. CDR3 coding DNA: TGTGCCAGCAGCCAAGGGGACAGGGGCACTGAAGCTTTCTTT. It specifies CASSQGDRGTEAFF.

The gene calls are TRBV7-8 and TRBJ1-1; 7 bases align to TRBD1. Germline CDR1 is SGHVS and CDR2 is FQNEAQ. V shed 4 bases and J 3 bases; nucleotides not matched to a gene: 11. The CDR3 is 16 amino acids. CDR3 coding DNA: TGTGCCAGCAGCTCCACAACCCGAGGGGGCTACACTGAAGCTTTCTTT. Translated, it gives CASSSTTRGGYTEAFF. The whole variable domain, filled in from reference TRBV7-8 and TRBJ1-1, reads GAGVSQSPRYKVAKRGQDVALRCDPISGHVSLFWYQQALGQGPEFLTYFQNEAQLDKSGLPSDRFFAERPEGSVSTLKIQRTQQEDSAVYLCASSSTTRGGYTEAFFGQGTRLTVV.

Written as DNA, the CDR3 is TGCAGCGTTGAAGACCCGACAGGGCGGGCCGAAGCTTTCTTT. Translation: CSVEDPTGRAEAFF. The rearrangement links TRBV29-1 to TRBJ1-1; 7 bases align to TRBD1. V shed 0 bases, J shed 8 bases, and the junction held 9 bases outside the gene matches. CDR1 is SQVTM, CDR2 ANQGSEA, per germline. This CDR3 is 14 amino acids long.

V and J are TRBV7-9 and TRBJ2-5; 7 bases match TRBD1. This CDR3 has 16 residues. V shed 6 bases and J 3 bases; nucleotides not matched to a gene: 13. Looked up from germline, CDR1 is SEHNR and CDR2 is FQNEAQ (reference sequence). The CDR3 DNA sequence: TGTGCCAGCAGGCTAGGACAGGAACCCTTCAAAGAGACCCAGTACTTC. Translating gives CASRLGQEPFKETQYF.

This clonotype was seen only a few times. The chain is built from TRBV6-5 and TRBJ1-2; no clear D gene. The CDR3 has 11 residues. The germline V gene encodes CDR1 MNHEY and CDR2 SVGAGI. The germline V and J ends were trimmed by 2 bases and 9 bases, with 7 bases remaining between them. CDR3: CASSYQNRYTF. CDR3 in DNA: TGTGCCAGCAGTTACCAGAATCGCTACACCTTC.

The chain has TRBV6-5 and TRBJ2-5; 8 positions agree with TRBD1. Germline loops: CDR1 MNHEY, CDR2 SVGAGI. The CDR3 runs to 12 residues. V gave up 8 bases and J gave up 1 base; unmatched junction bases: 0. The CDR3 sequence is CASGTGQETQYF. DNA of the CDR3: TGTGCCAGCGGGACAGGCCAAGAGACCCAGTACTTC.

This clonotype came up a few times. The chain couples TRBV2 to TRBJ1-6; TRBD1 is a possible D gene (6 bases). Trimming stripped 5 bases from V and 0 bases from J, with 11 bases between. The CDR3 has 16 amino acids. CDR1 is SNHLY, CDR2 FYNNEI, per germline. Here the CDR3 DNA reads TGTGCCAGCAGTCAACAGGGTAGCTCCTATAATTCACCCCTCCACTTT. Protein product: CASSQQGSSYNSPLHF.

J is TRBJ1-2 and V is TRBV5-1; 8 nucleotides match TRBD1. The V and J ends lost 7 bases and 3 bases, in that order; junction bases with no gene match: 5. The CDR3 has 13 residues. Germline V lookup: CDR1 SGHRS, CDR2 YFSETQ. The CDR3 DNA sequence: TGCGCCAGCTCAGCACAGGGGGACTATGGCTACACCTTC. This encodes CASSAQGDYGYTF.

This clonotype came up once. The chain is built from TRBV5-1 and TRBJ2-5; a possible D gene is TRBD2 (6 bases). The CDR3 extends over 13 amino acids. Germline V CDR1 and CDR2: SGHRS, YFSETQ. Trimming stripped 4 bases from V and 5 bases from J, with 12 bases between. The CDR3, as DNA: TGCGCCAGCAGCCAAGTAGCGGTGGAGACCCAGTACTTC. Encoded protein: CASSQVAVETQYF. Full variable domain (remainder filled in from reference TRBV5-1 and TRBJ2-5): KAGVTQTPRYLIKTRGQQVTLSCSPISGHRSVSWYQQTPGQGLQFLFEYFSETQRNKGNFPGRFSGRQFSNSRSEMNVSTLELGDSALYLCASSQVAVETQYFGPGTRLLVL.

The chain employs TRBV10-3 and TRBJ1-2; D is undetermined. Germline V gives CDR1 ENHRY, CDR2 SYGVKD. The CDR3 runs 14 residues. The V end lost 10 bases, the J end lost 4 bases, and 19 bases lay between the germline ends. CDR3 loop: CASTPPGFGYGYTF. The CDR3 bases are TGTGCCAGCACCCCCCCCGGTTTCGGCTATGGCTACACCTTC.

CDR3 sequence: CASSTLIRGAVTGELFF. The CDR3 DNA is TGTGCCAGCAGTACCTTGATTAGGGGGGCGGTCACCGGGGAGCTGTTTTTT. V gene TRBV12-3 or TRBV12-4 combines with J gene TRBJ2-2; D tentatively fits TRBD1 or TRBD2 (6 bases each). The CDR3 loop spans 17 amino acids. V gave up 5 bases and J gave up 4 bases, with 20 bases separating them.